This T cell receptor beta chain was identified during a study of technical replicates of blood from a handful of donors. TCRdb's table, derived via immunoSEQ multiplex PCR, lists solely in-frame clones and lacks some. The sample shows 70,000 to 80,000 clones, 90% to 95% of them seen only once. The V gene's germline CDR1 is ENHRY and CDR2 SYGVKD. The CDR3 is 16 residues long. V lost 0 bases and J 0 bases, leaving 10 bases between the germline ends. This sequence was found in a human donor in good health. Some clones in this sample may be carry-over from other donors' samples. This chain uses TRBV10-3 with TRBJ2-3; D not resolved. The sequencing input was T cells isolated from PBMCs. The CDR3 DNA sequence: TGTGCCATCAGTGAGTCGCGTTTCGGGAGCACAGATACGCAGTATTTT. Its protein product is CAISESRFGSTDTQYF.